The sequence of this T cell receptor beta chain was determined in a study of CD8 T cells in Susac syndrome. In germline, CDR1 is DFQATT, CDR2 SNEGSKA (reference sequence). This CDR3 is built from 12 residues. The V and J ends lost 3 bases and 4 bases respectively, with 10 bases between them. This clonotype was seen only a few times. RNA was extracted with the RNeasy kit, and a quantity of about 0.45 to 1 ug was reverse transcribed using random hexamers. Amplification of TCR beta CDR3 by immunoSEQ multiplex PCR spanned 54 Vbeta and 13 Jbeta. MiXCR was run by TCRdb on the immunoSEQ multiplex PCR reads, yielding one entry per CDR3 protein. The sample has under 200,000 distinct CDR3 sequences, around 94% seen once. Patients with Susac syndrome met diagnostic criteria defined recently for definite or probable disease.

The gene calls are TRBV20-1 and TRBJ2-7; D perhaps matches TRBD1 (5 bases). Sequenced: CD4+ T cells from PBMCs. The source of this sequence is a human donor with Susac syndrome. CDR3 nucleotide sequence: TGCAGTGCTAGGGAACAGGTTTACGAGCAGTACTTC. Translating gives CSAREQVYEQYF.